This T cell receptor beta chain emerged from a study of early T cells in non-severe SARS-CoV-2 infection. The study's findings and limits: The VDJdb matching leaned toward anti-spike CD8 responses and overlooked private and CD4 specificities.

Unique molecular identifiers were added to individual cDNA molecules. TCRdb reprocessed the 5' RACE reads via MiXCR and lists one record per CDR3 protein. The profile shows roughly 99,000 distinct CDR3 sequences, approximately 12% of them singletons. This clonotype was seen many times. Its antigen remains unidentified. The junction differs from germline at one of its ends, possibly a read error. This CDR3 contains 18 residues. Germline V gene sequence: CDR1 SNHLY, CDR2 FYNNEI. The rearrangement joins TRBV2 to TRBJ1-3; TRBD1 is a possible D gene (5 bases). The material sequenced was whole blood. The origin of this receptor is an adult who was a healthcare worker with PCR-confirmed SARS-CoV-2 infection or an uninfected control (not recorded which). CDR3 bases: TGTGCCAGCATCGACCTAGGGGACCCGCGGAGCTCTGAAAACACCATATATTTT. Its translation: CASIDLGDPRSSENTIYF. The full variable domain, rest sourced from reference TRBV2 and TRBJ1-3, is EPEVTQTPSHQVTQMGQEVILRCVPISNHLYFYWYRQILGQKVEFLVSFYNNEISEKSEIFDDQFSVERPDGSNFTLKIRSTKLEDSAMYFCASIDLGDPRSSENTIYFGEGSWLTVV.